This T cell receptor (beta chain) was found in a study of Tregs in tolerant kidney transplant recipients. Study observations and caveats: Nucleotide sequences could not be compared across some patients' samples due to primer changes.

Germline V gene lookup returns CDR1 LNHDA and CDR2 SQIVND (reference sequence). Trimming cost V 1 base and J 7 bases, with 10 bases left between them. CDR3 length equals 13 residues. The nonmyeloablative bone marrow transplants came from related graft donors, with transient mixed chimerism. Using immunoSEQ multiplex PCR, the repertoire was profiled, and TCRdb retains in-frame clones only, with some absent. The sample lists 50,000 or so clones; approximately 89% were seen once. This clone was seen many times. What it binds is not known. The TCR comes from a human patient who received a combined kidney and bone marrow transplant. The graft donor may be the source of some T cells. This chain links TRBV19 with TRBJ1-1; D unresolved. The material was CD8+ T cells from blood (PBMCs), obtained 12 months after the transplant. CDR3 sequence: CASSIGTGFEAFF. For the CDR3, the DNA is TGTGCCAGTAGTATAGGTACGGGATTTGAAGCTTTCTTT.